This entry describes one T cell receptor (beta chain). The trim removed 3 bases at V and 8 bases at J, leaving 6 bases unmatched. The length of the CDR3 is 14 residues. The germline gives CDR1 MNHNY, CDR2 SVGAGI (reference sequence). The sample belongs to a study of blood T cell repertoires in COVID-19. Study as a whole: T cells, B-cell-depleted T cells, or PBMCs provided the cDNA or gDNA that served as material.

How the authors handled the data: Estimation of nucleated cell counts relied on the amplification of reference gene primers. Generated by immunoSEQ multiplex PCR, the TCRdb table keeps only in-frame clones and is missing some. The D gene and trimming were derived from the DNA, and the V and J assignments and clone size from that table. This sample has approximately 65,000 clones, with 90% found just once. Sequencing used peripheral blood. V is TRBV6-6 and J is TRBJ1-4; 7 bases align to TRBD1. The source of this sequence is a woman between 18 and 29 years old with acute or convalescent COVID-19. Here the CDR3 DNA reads TGTGCCAGCAGTTATCGGCAGGGGGGCGAAAAACTGTTTTTT. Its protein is CASSYRQGGEKLFF.